These 5 T cell receptor beta chains were sequenced from one sample in a study of immune evolution from preneoplasia to lung adenocarcinoma. Libraries were prepared by immunoSEQ multiplex PCR; TCRdb keeps only in-frame clonotypes and omits some of them. The table records roughly 9,000 clones, 77% of them present only once. What was sequenced was FFPE lung adenocarcinoma in situ tissue. The origin of the receptors is a person aged 60 to 80 with lung adenocarcinoma.

This rearrangement joins TRBV15 to TRBJ2-5; the D gene is possibly TRBD2 (5 bases). Germline lookup yields CDR1 LNHNV and CDR2 YYDKDF (reference sequence). Trimming stripped 4 bases from V and 4 bases from J, with 10 bases between. CDR3 size: 13 residues. The CDR3 protein is CATSNYRGETQYF. In DNA, the CDR3 is TGTGCCACCAGCAACTATCGGGGAGAGACCCAGTACTTC.

The rearrangement uses TRBV7-3 and TRBJ1-3; 12 bases align to TRBD1. Germline lookup yields CDR1 SGHTA and CDR2 FQGTGA. The CDR3 is 19 amino acids. The junction had 14 bases not matched to a gene; V was cut back by 8 bases and J by 0 bases. The CDR3 sequence is CASRPRWDRGPHSGNTIYF. DNA of the CDR3: TGTGCCAGCCGACCACGCTGGGACAGGGGGCCCCACTCTGGAAACACCATATATTTT.

CDR3 loop: CASSLTITGELFF. CDR3 DNA sequence: TGTGCCAGCAGCTTAACGATAACCGGGGAGCTGTTTTTT. The chain joins TRBV7-6 to TRBJ2-2; D not certain. Trimming stripped 2 bases from V and 5 bases from J, with 6 bases between. The CDR3 runs to 13 residues. The V gene's germline CDR1 is SGHVS and CDR2 FNYEAQ.

This clone was recorded a few times. V gene TRBV6-5 combines with J gene TRBJ1-5, with 8 bases aligning to TRBD1. The CDR3 spans 14 residues. Germline V lookup: CDR1 MNHEY, CDR2 SVGAGI. Trimming took 5 bases from V and 6 from J; bases not matched to a gene: 6. The CDR3, as DNA: TGTGCCAGCAGTCCCGACAGGGGAAGTCAGCCCCAGCATTTT. It codes for CASSPDRGSQPQHF.

This clone was counted a few times. The V gene is TRBV5-1, the J gene TRBJ2-3; 12 bases map to TRBD1. The CDR3 loop spans 18 amino acids. J was trimmed by 4 bases and V by 4 bases; bases with no gene match: 13. Germline V gives CDR1 SGHRS, CDR2 YFSETQ. Here the CDR3 reads CASSRGDRGRNLADTQYF. CDR3 nucleotides: TGCGCCAGCAGCCGCGGGGACAGGGGGCGCAATTTGGCAGATACGCAGTATTTT.